The clone carrying this T cell receptor beta chain was picked up many times. The antigen is undetermined. Unique molecular identifiers tagged the TCRbeta library. TCRdb used MiXCR to reprocess the PCR reads, holding one entry per CDR3 protein. This table has about 600,000 distinct CDR3 sequences, around 23% appearing once. The sample originates from a study of T-cell reconstitution after alpha-beta-depleted transplantation in children. Study outcomes and limitations: There were some patients whose high TCRbeta diversity at day 60 came from surviving recipient T cells and thymic progenitors. Counts and diversity of T cells one year after transplant came mostly from newly produced T cells.

The CDR3 spans 16 residues. The germline V gene encodes CDR1 MGHRA and CDR2 YSYEKL. J gave up 6 bases and V 4 bases, and 10 bases lay outside the gene matches. This clonotype originated in a boy under three years old who had a stem cell transplant for acute myeloid leukemia, so the T cells may come from the graft donor. This chain links TRBV4-1 with TRBJ2-3; 10 bases align to TRBD2. The sample consisted of PBMCs, mostly from graft donor cells, taken 360 days after TCRalphabeta/CD19-depleted stem cell transplant. The CDR3 nucleotides are TGCGCCAGCAGCCCCACGGCTAGCGGGGGTGAGGATACGCAGTATTTT. It translates to CASSPTASGGEDTQYF.